This TCR beta chain originates from a study of T-cell reconstitution after alpha-beta-depleted transplantation in children. Germline V gene sequence: CDR1 MNHEY, CDR2 SVGAGI. The V end was cut by 6 bases, the J end by 7 bases, with 16 bases between. CDR3 length: 15 amino acids. Preparation of the TCRbeta library involved a method that used unique molecular identifiers. TCRdb redid the calling of the PCR reads with MiXCR, one entry per CDR3 protein. The sample includes approximately 640,000 distinct CDR3 sequences, around 17% of them seen just once. Ten or more counts support this clonotype. The sequence was obtained from a human donor who donated a stem cell graft to a child with acute myeloid leukemia. The chain carries TRBV6-5 and TRBJ1-6; tentatively, D is TRBD1 (6 bases). Sequencing used PBMCs from the stem cell graft donor, obtained from the stem cell graft. The CDR3 reads CASRLPGQGNSPLHF. In nucleotides, the CDR3 is TGTGCCAGCAGGTTACCGGGACAAGGAAATTCACCCCTCCACTTT.